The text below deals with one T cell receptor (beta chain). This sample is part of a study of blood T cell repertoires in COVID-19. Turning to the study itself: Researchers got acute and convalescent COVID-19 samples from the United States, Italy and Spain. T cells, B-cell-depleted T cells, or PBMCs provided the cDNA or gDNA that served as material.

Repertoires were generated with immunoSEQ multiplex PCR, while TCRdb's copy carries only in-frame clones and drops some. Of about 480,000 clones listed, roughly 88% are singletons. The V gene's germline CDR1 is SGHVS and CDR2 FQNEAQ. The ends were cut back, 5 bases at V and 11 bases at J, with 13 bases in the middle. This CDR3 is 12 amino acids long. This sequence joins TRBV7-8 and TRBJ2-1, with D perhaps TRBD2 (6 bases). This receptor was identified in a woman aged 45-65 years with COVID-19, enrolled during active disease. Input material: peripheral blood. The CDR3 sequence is CASSPLGLQQFF. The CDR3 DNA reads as TGTGCCAGCAGCCCCCTGGGACTCCAGCAGTTCTTC.